The 30 T cell receptor beta chains below all came from one sample that was sequenced in a study of response to subunit inactivated influenza vaccine. TCRdb re-derived calls from the RT-PCR reads in MiXCR, one entry per CDR3 protein. There are about 570,000 distinct CDR3 sequences in the sample; around 10% occur only once, and approximately 10% lies in the top ten. The sample was also reused in another study, on T cells expressing NK-cell markers. That investigation notes: UMIs accompanied the 5'RACE template switching by which TCR beta cDNA was made.

The input for sequencing was PBMCs from blood, taken on the day of vaccination. The source of these receptors is a man aged 50-60 years who received an inactivated influenza vaccine.

The V call is TRBV4-1, the J call TRBJ1-6; TRBD1 is a possible D gene (6 bases). V lost 1 base and J lost 7, with 11 bases in between. This CDR3 spans 15 amino acids. The germline gives CDR1 MGHRA, CDR2 YSYEKL. Here the CDR3 DNA reads TGCGCCAGCAGCCAAGTTCAGGGGAGCAATTCACCCCTCCACTTT. Residues: CASSQVQGSNSPLHF.

The chain employs TRBV29-1 and TRBJ2-1; D might be TRBD2 (5 bases). The CDR3 has 12 amino acids. V gave up 5 bases and J gave up 9 bases, with 14 bases separating them. CDR1 SQVTM and CDR2 ANQGSEA come from the germline V gene. The CDR3: CSVIDTSGEQFF. The CDR3 DNA is TGCAGCGTTATCGACACGAGCGGTGAGCAGTTCTTC.

V and J are TRBV27 and TRBJ2-1; 7 bases are shared with TRBD2. The length of the CDR3 is 15 residues. In germline, CDR1 is MNHEY, CDR2 SMNVEV (reference sequence). Trimming cost V 3 bases and J 0 bases; bases outside gene matches: 2. The CDR3, as DNA: TGTGCCAGCAGTTTGACTAGCTTCTCCTACAATGAGCAGTTCTTC. Protein: CASSLTSFSYNEQFF.

This clonotype was seen only a few times. CDR3 protein: CASSERGKANEKLFF. CDR3 nucleotides: TGTGCCAGCAGCGAGAGAGGGAAGGCTAATGAAAAACTGTTTTTT. The chain is built from TRBV4-2 and TRBJ1-4; D ambiguous. Germline V lookup: CDR1 LGHNA, CDR2 YNFKEQ. V lost 5 bases, J lost 3 bases, and 13 bases lay in between. This CDR3 is 15 amino acids long.

This clonotype was counted between two and nine times. The CDR3 reads CSVLQGRHEQYF. The CDR3 DNA is TGCAGTGTTTTACAGGGAAGGCACGAGCAGTACTTC. V gene TRBV20-1 combines with J gene TRBJ2-7; possibly TRBD1 for D (6 bases). Trimming cost V 7 bases and J 5 bases, with 15 bases left between them. Germline V CDR1 and CDR2: DFQATT, SNEGSKA (reference sequence). This CDR3 has 12 residues.

The rearrangement joins TRBV4-2 to TRBJ2-3; 8 bases match TRBD2. This CDR3 is 17 amino acids long. The germline CDR1 and CDR2 sequences are LGHNA and YNFKEQ. With 3 bases clipped from V and 0 bases from J, the junction kept 8 bases outside the gene matches. The CDR3 reads CASSQSVSGSSTDTQYF. The CDR3 DNA reads TGTGCCAGCAGCCAGTCTGTGAGCGGGAGTAGCACAGATACGCAGTATTTT.

This clonotype was seen only a few times. The chain couples TRBV12-3 or TRBV12-4 to TRBJ2-7; no clear D gene. This CDR3 has 13 residues. V was clipped by 3 bases and J by 0 bases, with 6 bases between them. This CDR3 reads CASSFGNSYEQYF. CDR3 bases: TGTGCCAGCAGTTTCGGTAACTCCTACGAGCAGTACTTC.

Only a few counts were recorded for this clonotype. This chain links TRBV6-2 or TRBV6-3 with TRBJ2-7; D is ambiguous. Trimming shortened V by 7 bases and J by 0 bases, and 19 bases separated the two germline ends. The CDR3 runs 16 residues. Germline loops: CDR1 MNHEY, CDR2 SVGEGT. Here the CDR3 reads CASTYEWERGSYEQYF. CDR3 in DNA: TGTGCCAGCACCTACGAATGGGAACGCGGCTCCTACGAGCAGTACTTC.

This clonotype was detected only a few times. The chain combines TRBV7-2 with TRBJ2-3, with 10 bases fitting TRBD2. The germline V gene has CDR1 SGHTA and CDR2 FQGNSA. The CDR3 is 17 residues long. V gave up 5 bases and J gave up 4 bases; unmatched junction bases: 12. The CDR3 loop reads CASSLQPAGGPSDTQYF. The CDR3, as DNA: TGTGCCAGCAGCCTACAACCAGCGGGGGGGCCATCAGATACGCAGTATTTT.

This clonotype showed up just a few times. This rearrangement joins TRBV20-1 to TRBJ2-3; D is perhaps TRBD1 (6 bases). Germline CDR1 reads DFQATT; CDR2 reads SNEGSKA (reference sequence). With 6 bases removed from V and 0 bases from J, the gap between germline ends came to 16 bases. The CDR3 length is 15 residues. CDR3 sequence: CSARTGIPSTDTQYF. The CDR3 nucleotides are TGCAGTGCGAGAACAGGGATACCTAGCACAGATACGCAGTATTTT.

Only a few counts were recorded for this clonotype. V usage is TRBV12-3 or TRBV12-4 and J usage is TRBJ1-1, with D maybe TRBD1 (5 bases). Trimming cost V 4 bases and J 8 bases, with 14 bases left between them. CDR3 length equals 13 residues. As DNA, the CDR3 is TGTGCCAGCAGTTCCTTAGTGGGGGGGGAAGCTTTCTTT. It codes for CASSSLVGGEAFF.

In its sample, this clonotype was seen many times. The chain combines TRBV29-1 with TRBJ2-1; 7 positions match TRBD2. J lost 1 base, V lost 3 bases, and 3 bases had no gene match. CDR3 length equals 14 residues. Germline V lookup: CDR1 SQVTM, CDR2 ANQGSEA. CDR3 loop: CSVDGGTSYNEQFF. CDR3 nucleotides: TGCAGCGTTGACGGGGGGACGTCCTACAATGAGCAGTTCTTC.

This clonotype was counted only a few times. The genes are TRBV19 and TRBJ2-4; D is unresolved. Trimming pared 3 bases from V and 0 bases from J, leaving 12 bases between. The CDR3 covers 16 residues. The V gene's germline CDR1 is LNHDA and CDR2 SQIVND (reference sequence). CDR3 in DNA: TGTGCCAGTAGTATTCTGTCAGATCTAGCCAAAAACATTCAGTACTTC. Protein product: CASSILSDLAKNIQYF.

Many counts were recorded for this clonotype. This chain uses TRBV12-3 or TRBV12-4 with TRBJ2-7, with D perhaps matching TRBD1 (6 bases). V gave up 4 bases and J gave up 3 bases, with 22 bases separating them. This CDR3 is built from 17 residues. The CDR3 spells CASSWQGPTLSYYEQYF. The CDR3, as DNA: TGTGCCAGCAGTTGGCAGGGGCCGACCTTATCTTACTACGAGCAGTACTTC.

This sequence joins TRBV11-2 and TRBJ2-7; 11 bases are shared with TRBD2. Germline V gene data show CDR1 as SGHAT and CDR2 as FQNNGV. With V trimmed by 4 bases and J by 1 base, 6 bases remained unmatched. The CDR3 totals 16 residues. CDR3 sequence reads: CASSSPRLAGSYEQYF. DNA of the CDR3: TGTGCCAGCAGCTCACCACGACTAGCGGGATCCTACGAGCAGTACTTC.

This clonotype has just a few counts. The gene calls are TRBV5-6 and TRBJ2-7, with 9 bases aligning to TRBD1. The trim removed 3 bases at V and 5 bases at J, leaving 3 bases unmatched. The CDR3 consists of 13 residues. The germline CDR1 and CDR2 sequences are SGHDT and YYEEEE. This chain's CDR3 is CASSSGQGDEQYF. CDR3 in DNA: TGTGCCAGCAGCTCGGGACAGGGCGACGAGCAGTACTTC.

There are a few counts of this clonotype. DNA for the CDR3: TGTGCCAGCAGCCGGGACTTCCCTGGTCAGCCCCAGCATTTT. Residues: CASSRDFPGQPQHF. This chain links TRBV6-2 or TRBV6-3 with TRBJ1-5; TRBD1 might be the D (5 bases). The germline V gene has CDR1 MNHEY and CDR2 SVGEGT. Between the trimmed V and J ends, which lost 6 bases and 6 bases, there was a span of 15 bases. The CDR3 contains 14 residues.

This clonotype has ten or more counts. The J gene is TRBJ2-5, the V gene TRBV11-2; D gene ambiguous. This CDR3 region has 15 residues. The germline V gene has CDR1 SGHAT and CDR2 FQNNGV. With 3 bases removed from V and 1 base from J, the gap between germline ends came to 12 bases. The CDR3 reads CASSFKVRFQETQYF. CDR3 bases: TGTGCCAGCAGCTTTAAAGTTAGGTTCCAAGAGACCCAGTACTTC.

This clonotype was counted ten times or more. The genes are TRBV28 and TRBJ1-5; TRBD1 might be the D (6 bases). Germline lookup yields CDR1 MDHEN and CDR2 SYDVKM. V was clipped by 6 bases and J by 6 bases, with 15 bases between them. The CDR3 length is 14 residues. DNA of the CDR3: TGTGCCAGCAGGGAACAGGGATCGGGTCAGCCCCAGCATTTT. It translates to CASREQGSGQPQHF.

This clonotype was counted between two and nine times. The germline gene is not matched at one end of the junction; a read error may be the cause. The rearrangement links TRBV7-9 to TRBJ2-5; a weak D match, TRBD1 (6 bases). Germline CDR1 reads SEHNR; CDR2 reads FQNEAQ (reference sequence). The CDR3 sequence is 13 residues long. CDR3 region: CASRLGQQETQYF. The DNA of the CDR3 is TGTGCCAGCAGGTTAGGACAGCAAGAGACCCAGTACTTC.

This clonotype was detected a few times. CDR3 protein: CASSQDIGFSYNEQFF. Here the CDR3 DNA reads TGTGCCAGCAGCCAAGATATAGGTTTTAGCTACAATGAGCAGTTCTTC. J is TRBJ2-1 and V is TRBV14; D is unresolved. Looked up from germline, CDR1 is SGHDN and CDR2 is FVKESK. V lost 0 bases and J 3 bases, leaving 12 bases between the germline ends. The CDR3 consists of 16 residues.

This clonotype was found many times. The V call is TRBV4-3, the J call TRBJ1-1; D not resolved. V lost 1 base and J 6 bases, leaving 18 bases between the germline ends. CDR1 is LGHNA and CDR2 is YSLEER in the germline V gene. The CDR3 has 16 residues. The CDR3 DNA follows: TGCGCCAGCAGCCAAGGGCTCGCGGCGGGTCTCGCTGAAGCTTTCTTT. This codes for CASSQGLAAGLAEAFF.

The chain joins TRBV3-1 to TRBJ2-7, with 14 nucleotides matching TRBD2. The V gene's germline CDR1 is LGHDT and CDR2 YNNKEL (reference sequence). V gave up 4 bases and J gave up 5 bases; unmatched junction bases: 16. The CDR3 sequence is 19 residues long. The DNA of the CDR3 is TGTGCCAGCAGCCCCTCCCCCGGGACTAGCGGGAGTCTCGGCCACGAGCAGTACTTC. The encoded protein is CASSPSPGTSGSLGHEQYF.

This clonotype has ten or more counts. V is TRBV6-2 or TRBV6-3 and J is TRBJ2-7, with no clear D. In germline, CDR1 is MNHEY, CDR2 SVGEGT. The V and J ends lost 6 bases and 3 bases respectively, with 6 bases between them. There are 11 residues in the CDR3. CDR3 amino acids: CASRNSYEQYF. The CDR3 nucleotides read TGTGCCAGCAGAAACAGCTACGAGCAGTACTTC.

The chain couples TRBV7-9 to TRBJ2-5; D gene ambiguous. The CDR3 runs 12 residues. The V gene's germline CDR1 is SEHNR and CDR2 FQNEAQ (reference sequence). Between the trimmed V and J ends, which lost 2 bases and 5 bases, there was a span of 6 bases. The CDR3: CASSLILETQYF. CDR3 sequence (DNA): TGTGCCAGCAGCTTAATCTTGGAGACCCAGTACTTC.

This clonotype was detected only a few times. The gene calls are TRBV5-1 and TRBJ2-1, with D possibly being TRBD1 or TRBD2 (5 bases each). With 0 bases removed from V and 8 bases from J, the gap between germline ends came to 12 bases. CDR1 and CDR2 (germline): SGHRS, YFSETQ. The CDR3 is 14 residues long. The CDR3 protein is CASSLDRDRYEQFF. The DNA for the CDR3 is TGCGCCAGCAGCTTGGATAGGGACCGCTATGAGCAGTTCTTC.

The chain links TRBV7-2 to TRBJ2-7; the D gene could be TRBD1 or TRBD2 (5 bases each). The CDR3 extends over 14 amino acids. Germline assignment: CDR1 SGHTA and CDR2 FQGNSA. Trimming shortened V by 5 bases and J by 2 bases, and 13 bases separated the two germline ends. CDR3 sequence: CASSTGGIPYEQYF. The CDR3 bases are TGTGCCAGCAGCACTGGGGGTATACCCTACGAGCAGTACTTC.

This clonotype occurred a few times. The chain is built from TRBV11-2 and TRBJ2-5, with TRBD1 matching 9 bases. The germline V gene has CDR1 SGHAT and CDR2 FQNNGV. V lost 0 bases, J lost 9 bases, and 11 bases stayed unmatched. This CDR3 contains 16 residues. CDR3 in amino acids: CASSLDWDRARGAQYF. CDR3 coding DNA: TGTGCCAGCAGCTTAGATTGGGACAGGGCCCGTGGGGCCCAGTACTTC.

The chain carries TRBV11-3 and TRBJ2-4, with 8 bases matching TRBD2. The J segment lost 1 base and the V segment lost 1 base, leaving 6 bases of the junction unmatched. This CDR3 has 17 amino acids. Germline V gives CDR1 SGHNT, CDR2 YENEEA. In DNA, the CDR3 is TGTGCCAGCAGCTTAGTATCTCGCGGGAGGGCCAAAAACATTCAGTACTTC. Its protein is CASSLVSRGRAKNIQYF.

This clonotype has just a few counts. The V call is TRBV18, the J call TRBJ2-1, with 12 bases identical to TRBD2. This CDR3 spans 16 amino acids. With V trimmed by 3 bases and J by 9 bases, 9 bases remained unmatched. Germline-derived CDR1 and CDR2 are KGHSH and LQKENI. CDR3: CASSPKGLAGTSEQFF. The CDR3, as DNA: TGTGCCAGCTCACCCAAAGGACTAGCGGGGACGAGTGAGCAGTTCTTC. Drawing the rest from reference TRBV18 and TRBJ2-1, the complete variable domain is NAGVMQNPRHLVRRRGQEARLRCSPMKGHSHVYWYRQLPEEGLKFMVYLQKENIIDESGMPKERFSAEFPKEGPSILRIQQVVRGDSAAYFCASSPKGLAGTSEQFFGPGTRLTVL.